This T cell receptor beta chain was identified in a study of T cell repertoires in cytomegalovirus infection. TCRdb itself ran the reads through MiXCR, one entry per CDR3 protein. The profile covers 400,000 to 600,000 distinct CDR3 sequences, with roughly 43% appearing a single time and roughly two fifths taken by the ten largest. For this clonotype: Its antigen is unidentified.

Germline V lookup: CDR1 SGHTA, CDR2 FQGNSA. The V and J ends lost 2 bases and 4 bases respectively, with 13 bases between them. This CDR3 region has 15 residues. The chain is built from TRBV7-2 and TRBJ2-3; D gene uncertain. The sample in question was cultured PBMCs, obtained from culture after CMV antigen stimulation. The clonotype originates from a human donor in good health (CMV status not recorded). Some clones in this sample may be carry-over from other donors' samples. CDR3 DNA: TGTGCCAGCAGCTTATCCCTAGGGCCCCCAGATACGCAGTATTTT. This gives the protein CASSLSLGPPDTQYF.